This TCR beta chain came from a study of OX40 agonist ivuxolimab in advanced cancers. Concerning the study at large: The costimulatory receptor OX40 (CD134) was targeted by ivuxolimab, a fully human IgG2 agonistic monoclonal antibody. Intravenous ivuxolimab was administered to patients every 2 weeks at six dose levels: 0.01, 0.1, 0.3, 1.5, 3 and 10 mg/kg. Among the 52 dose-escalation patients, approximately 20 had hepatocellular carcinoma, approximately 15 melanoma, 9 renal cell carcinoma and 9 head and neck cancer. A male proportion of 75% to 85% and a mean age of approximately 55 years, ranging from about 23 to 79, were recorded for the dose-escalation cohort. Patients were allowed to have had prior anti-PD-1, anti-PD-L1 or anti-CTLA-4 therapy, and 40% of the dose-escalation patients had previously received checkpoint inhibitors. Partial responses occurred in three dose-escalation patients: two with cutaneous melanoma and one with hepatocellular carcinoma. Peripheral TCRbeta sequencing was intended to test whether TCR sequence diversity was altered and clonal T-cell expansion was caused by ivuxolimab. The paper reports the monotherapy dose-escalation portion (N of about 47 patients) of the phase I ivuxolimab trial.

General conclusions and limits of the study: Low levels of normalized T-cell clonal expansion were also seen in some patients who did not respond. In the 0.1-3.0 mg/kg groups, partial responders were among the patients with the lowest normalized peripheral clonal expansion, particularly in CD8+ T cells. After ivuxolimab, expanded clones were on average more numerous among CD8+ T cells than among CD4+ T cells. Antigen specificity was not determined for the clonally expanded peripheral T cells. At doses from 0.1 to 3.0 mg/kg, clonal expansion was seen in both CD4+ and CD8+ blood T cells between baseline and week 6.

V loses 3 bases, J loses 3 bases, and the germline ends lie 8 bases apart. Taken from cysteine to phenylalanine, the CDR3 has 13 residues. Of the read, only the CDR3 DNA is kept; its 39 bases are in frame from base 1. Based on the germline V gene, the CDR1 and CDR2 sequences are MDHEN and SYDVKM. To sequence the TCRbeta CDR3 region, genomic DNA was isolated from the sorted cells. The immunoSEQ Assay was used to sequence the TCRbeta CDR3 regions. TCRdb carries this immuneACCESS record with in-frame sequences only. Its versions omit some clonotypes, under half of them owing to an unresolved V gene in the studies checked, with the rest unexplained. This sample gives approximately 82,000 clones in total; 94% of them show up just once. The ten largest clones take up around 20% of the sample. A note on this clone: Its antigen is not yet known. There are no base qualities to consult, and no much larger clone falls within one base.

Patients with autoimmune disease history or receiving systemic immunosuppression were excluded from the trial. Peripheral blood for TCR sequencing was drawn from every dose cohort at baseline, at cycle 4 day 1 and at cycle 7 day 1. The samples were drawn from a first-in-human, open-label, multicenter phase I dose-escalation trial of ivuxolimab. Adults with locally advanced or metastatic head and neck squamous cell, hepatocellular, melanoma or renal cell carcinoma were enrolled in the trial. Before TCR sequencing, CD4+ T cells and CD8+ T cells were sorted from peripheral blood as separate populations.

This clonotype was sampled from an adult with an advanced solid tumor such as melanoma, head and neck, liver or kidney cancer. The sample was CD4+ or CD8+ T cells sorted from blood, taken in a trial of the OX40 agonist ivuxolimab. The chain is assembled from TRBV28 and TRBJ2-5; perhaps TRBD1 is the D gene, with 6 bases matching. The CDR3 corresponds to CASSLTGEETQYF. The DNA sequence is TGTGCCAGCAGTTTGACAGGAGAAGAGACCCAGTACTTC.